This T cell receptor beta chain was sequenced during a study of blood T cell repertoires in COVID-19. In the authors' methods: For nucleated cells, counts were estimated from reference gene primer amplification. Sequenced by immunoSEQ multiplex PCR; TCRdb stores in-frame clones only, minus some. That table furnishes V, J and clone size, whereas the DNA furnished D and trimming. The sample includes about 330,000 clones, under 90% of them seen just once. The ends lost 1 base at V and 4 bases at J; junction bases unmatched: 3. Germline V gives CDR1 LNHDA, CDR2 SQIVND (reference sequence). There are 14 residues in the CDR3. All recovered Cohort 3 donors got two negative PCRs, got clearance, or saw symptom resolution.

The chain joins TRBV19 to TRBJ2-5; 7 bases match TRBD1. The TCR comes from a woman younger than 30 who had recovered from COVID-19. What was sequenced was PBMCs or T cells enriched from blood (not recorded which). The CDR3 nucleotides read TGTGCCAGTAGTATAGGACAGGGTAGAGAGACCCAGTACTTC. Amino acid sequence: CASSIGQGRETQYF. Together with reference TRBV19 and TRBJ2-5, the CDR3 gives the full variable domain: DGGITQSPKYLFRKEGQNVTLSCEQNLNHDAMYWYRQDPGQGLRLIYYSQIVNDFQKGDIAEGYSVSREKKESFPLTVTSAQKNPTAFYLCASSIGQGRETQYFGPGTRLLVL.